This is a list of T cell receptor beta chains from one sample in a study of shared clonotypes between healthy human individuals. Clones were sequenced by immunoSEQ multiplex PCR, and TCRdb holds only the in-frame ones, with some missing. This repertoire shows 760,000 or so clones, around 96% found once; its top ten account for about 0.25%. Source material: naive CD8+ T cells sorted from blood. These receptors all stem from a man aged 25 to 40 in good health. CDR3s include the opening cysteine and the closing phenylalanine or tryptophan. A D gene is named only where the DNA matches it firmly. Clone sizes are given selectively: once, few, many, or a class where the clone is expanded.

14 | TRBJ1-1 | . | TRBV6-6 | . | TGTGCCAGCAGTTATAGTGCGGTGAACACTGAAGCTTTCTTT | CASSYSAVNTEAFF
15 | TRBJ2-1 | . | TRBV19 | . | TGTGCCAGTAGTGATGACTACAGCTCCTACAATGAGCAGTTCTTC | CASSDDYSSYNEQFF
14 | TRBJ2-3 | . | TRBV6-9 | . | TGTGCCAGCAGTTACCCCGGACGTGCAGATACGCAGTATTTT | CASSYPGRADTQYF
11 | TRBJ2-7 | . | TRBV2 | . | TGTGCCAGCCAGGAGAGCTACGAGCAGTACTTC | CASQESYEQYF
14 | TRBJ2-7 | . | TRBV4-3 | . | TGCGCCAGCAGCCAAGAAAGGGGCTCCTACGAGCAGTACTTC | CASSQERGSYEQYF
15 | TRBJ2-1 | TRBD2 | TRBV6-5 | . | TGTGCCAGCAGTTACTCCCTAGCGGGAGTGACTGAGCAGTTCTTC | CASSYSLAGVTEQFF
15 | TRBJ1-5 | . | TRBV27 | . | TGTGCCAGCAGTTTATCTGTAGGGGGGGGGCAGCCCCAGCATTTT | CASSLSVGGGQPQHF
15 | TRBJ2-7 | . | TRBV21-1 | . | TGTGCCAGCAGCACTACCGGGACCGAGGGCGGCGAGCAGTACTTC | CASSTTGTEGGEQYF
16 | TRBJ2-7 | TRBD1 | TRBV7-6 | . | TGTGCCAGCAGCCTTGGCCCCGGGACAGAGACCTACGAGCAGTACTTC | CASSLGPGTETYEQYF
13 | TRBJ2-5 | . | TRBV28 | . | TGTGCCAGCAGGCCTATTTTCCAAGAGACCCAGTACTTC | CASRPIFQETQYF
15 | TRBJ2-5 | . | TRBV7-3 | . | TGTGCCAGCAGCTTCAGCGCGGGCCCGCTGGAGACCCAGTACTTC | CASSFSAGPLETQYF
14 | TRBJ2-5 | . | TRBV5-4 | . | TGTGCCAGCAGCTTGCAGGGGTCCAGGGAGACCCAGTACTTC | CASSLQGSRETQYF
13 | TRBJ1-5 | TRBD1 | TRBV2 | . | TGTGCCAGCAGTCCACAGGGGCACCAGCCCCAGCATTTT | CASSPQGHQPQHF
14 | TRBJ1-1 | . | TRBV7-6 | . | TGTGCCAGCAGCTTAGCGGGGGATGGCACTGAAGCTTTCTTT | CASSLAGDGTEAFF
12 | TRBJ1-2 | TRBD1 | TRBV30 | . | TGTGCCTGGAGGGACAGGGCTCGTGGCTACACCTTC | CAWRDRARGYTF
16 | TRBJ2-2 | . | TRBV10-1 | . | TGCGCCAGCAGTGAGTCGGACAGAACGAACACCGGGGAGCTGTTTTTT | CASSESDRTNTGELFF
15 | TRBJ2-3 | . | TRBV7-2 | . | TGTGCCAGCAGCTCCTTTAGCGGAAGCACAGATACGCAGTATTTT | CASSSFSGSTDTQYF
13 | TRBJ2-1 | . | TRBV7-6 | once | TGTGCCAGCAGGGGGGCGGGAGATAATGAGCAGTTCTTC | CASRGAGDNEQFF
12 | TRBJ2-1 | . | TRBV27 | . | TGTGCCAGCAGTTTGTTAGGGGATGAGCAGTTCTTC | CASSLLGDEQFF
13 | TRBJ2-7 | TRBD2 | TRBV7-9 | once | TGTGCCAGCAGCGGGAGCGGGAGTTACGAGCAGTACTTC | CASSGSGSYEQYF
16 | TRBJ2-7 | . | TRBV4-1 | . | TGCGCCAGCAGCCAAGAATTGGGACATCCATCCTACGAGCAGTACTTC | CASSQELGHPSYEQYF
16 | TRBJ1-1 | TRBD1 | TRBV7-8 | . | TGTGCCAGCAGCTATGGGACAGAAGGATCGTACACTGAAGCTTTCTTT | CASSYGTEGSYTEAFF
11 | TRBJ2-2 | . | TRBV11-3 | . | TGTGCCAGCAGCACCGGACTGGAGCTGTTTTTT | CASSTGLELFF
17 | TRBJ2-1 | . | TRBV7-9 | . | TGTGCCAGCAGCACTCCGCTAGAGAAGACCGTATACAATGAGCAGTTCTTC | CASSTPLEKTVYNEQFF
15 | TRBJ2-3 | TRBD1 | TRBV28 | . | TGTGCCAGCAGTTTCCGGGACAGGGGGCTGGGTACGCAGTATTTT | CASSFRDRGLGTQYF
16 | TRBJ2-2 | TRBD2 | TRBV28 | . | TGTGCCAGCAGCTCTTTAGCGGGAGCGGGCACCGGGGAGCTGTTTTTT | CASSSLAGAGTGELFF
15 | TRBJ2-2 | TRBD2 | TRBV18 | . | TGTGCCAGCTCACCGGCGGGAGGCGACACCGGGGAGCTGTTTTTT | CASSPAGGDTGELFF
16 | TRBJ2-7 | . | TRBV6-1 | . | TGTGCCAGCAGTGAAGCCCGGGGGCGGGCCTCCTACGAGCAGTACTTC | CASSEARGRASYEQYF
20 | TRBJ1-5 | TRBD1 | TRBV9 | . | TGTGCCAGCAGCGCTCCTTGGGACAGGGGAGGGTTGCAACCAAATCAGCCCCAGCATTTT | CASSAPWDRGGLQPNQPQHF
15 | TRBJ2-7 | . | TRBV7-9 | once | TGTGCCAGCAGCTTACCAACGATTGACTCCTACGAGCAGTACTTC | CASSLPTIDSYEQYF
15 | TRBJ2-3 | . | TRBV28 | once | TGTGCCAGTCTGCCGCTAGCGAATCCCACAGATACGCAGTATTTT | CASLPLANPTDTQYF
12 | TRBJ2-2 | . | TRBV4-1 | . | TGCGCCAGCAGCGGGGGGACCGGGGAGCTGTTTTTT | CASSGGTGELFF
16 | TRBJ2-7 | . | TRBV27 | . | TGTGCCAGCAGTTTACGGTTTGTTCCCACCCTCTACGAGCAGTACTTC | CASSLRFVPTLYEQYF
12 | TRBJ2-7 | TRBD1 | TRBV27 | . | TGTGCCAGCAAAAAGGGGGCCCACGAGCAGTACTTC | CASKKGAHEQYF
16 | TRBJ2-2 | TRBD2 | TRBV7-8 | . | TGTGCCAGCAGCTTAAAGGCGGGAGGAGGTACCGGGGAGCTGTTTTTT | CASSLKAGGGTGELFF
16 | TRBJ2-3 | TRBD2 | TRBV25-1 | . | TGTGCCAGCAGTGACATTAGCGGGACCCCGACAGATACGCAGTATTTT | CASSDISGTPTDTQYF
14 | TRBJ2-7 | . | TRBV7-9 | . | TGTGCCAGCAGCCGCCTTGGGGAGGCCCCCCAGCAGTACTTC | CASSRLGEAPQQYF
15 | TRBJ2-2 | . | TRBV14 | . | TGTGCCAGCAGCTCCTGGGACAAGAACACCGGGGAGCTGTTTTTT | CASSSWDKNTGELFF
15 | TRBJ2-7 | TRBD2 | TRBV13 | . | TGTGCCAGCAGCCAAGGACTAGCGGGAGGTTACGAGCAGTACTTC | CASSQGLAGGYEQYF
15 | TRBJ2-1 | . | TRBV7-2 | . | TGTGCCAGCACCCTAGCGCCAAGCTCCTACAATGAGCAGTTCTTC | CASTLAPSSYNEQFF
17 | TRBJ2-5 | . | TRBV9 | . | TGTGCCAGCAGCCCCCTGTGGGGGGGACAGCGAGAAGAGACCCAGTACTTC | CASSPLWGGQREETQYF
14 | TRBJ2-5 | TRBD2 | TRBV15 | . | TGTGCCACCAGCAGAGACGGACTAGAAGAGACCCAGTACTTC | CATSRDGLEETQYF
15 | TRBJ2-7 | TRBD2 | TRBV7-9 | . | TGTGCCAGCAGCTTAGGACGGGAGGGGAGATGGGAGCAGTACTTC | CASSLGREGRWEQYF
15 | TRBJ2-7 | . | TRBV7-9 | . | TGTGCCAGCAGCCCGCGGCAGGGGATCCCCTACGAGCAGTACTTC | CASSPRQGIPYEQYF
14 | TRBJ2-4 | . | TRBV11-2 | . | TGTGCCAGCAGCGTGGGACCGGATATTGACATTCAGTACTTC | CASSVGPDIDIQYF
14 | TRBJ2-7 | . | TRBV7-9 | . | TGTGCCAGCAGCTTACGGGACATTGATAACGAGCAGTACTTC | CASSLRDIDNEQYF